A single sample gave rise to the 21 T cell receptor beta chains below, sequenced in a study of cytomegalovirus exposure and HLA in healthy donors. PCR involved 60 Vbeta and 13 Jbeta primers. Profiled with immunoSEQ multiplex PCR; TCRdb holds only in-frame clones, not every one. The data hold roughly 180,000 clones, with 70% to 80% observed a single time. Sequenced input: PBMCs. The receptors stem from a female donor in good health and CMV-seronegative.

This CDR3 is CASSLSGGQGAAKNIQYF. As DNA, the CDR3 is TGTGCCAGCAGTTTAAGTGGGGGGCAGGGGGCGGCCAAAAACATTCAGTACTTC. The V and J genes are TRBV28 and TRBJ2-4, with 8 bases fitting TRBD1. Looked up from germline, CDR1 is MDHEN and CDR2 is SYDVKM. The junction had 10 bases not matched to a gene; V was cut back by 2 bases and J by 1 base. This CDR3 spans 18 amino acids.

The chain couples TRBV7-8 to TRBJ2-5; tentatively, D is TRBD2 (6 bases). CDR3 length: 15 residues. Trimming took 1 base from V and 0 from J, leaving 9 bases between them. CDR1 is SGHVS, CDR2 FQNEAQ, per germline. CDR3 residues: CASSLESGDQETQYF. DNA of the CDR3: TGTGCCAGCAGCTTAGAGTCGGGGGACCAAGAGACCCAGTACTTC. The full variable domain, in which reference TRBV7-8 and TRBJ2-5 provide the parts outside the CDR3, is GAGVSQSPRYKVAKRGQDVALRCDPISGHVSLFWYQQALGQGPEFLTYFQNEAQLDKSGLPSDRFFAERPEGSVSTLKIQRTQQEDSAVYLCASSLESGDQETQYFGPGTRLLVL.

The gene calls are TRBV5-1 and TRBJ1-5; 9 positions match TRBD1. This CDR3 has 15 residues. Germline V gene sequence: CDR1 SGHRS, CDR2 YFSETQ. V shed 2 bases, J shed 5 bases, and the junction held 5 bases outside the gene matches. The CDR3 sequence is CASSLETGGHQPQHF. The CDR3 DNA is TGCGCCAGCAGCTTAGAGACAGGGGGGCATCAGCCCCAGCATTTT.

The V and J genes are TRBV7-2 and TRBJ1-1; TRBD1 matches 12 bases. Germline V gives CDR1 SGHTA, CDR2 FQGNSA. CDR3 length equals 15 residues. J lost 2 bases, V lost 5 bases, and 3 bases had no gene match. The CDR3 region has the DNA TGTGCCAGCAGCCTAGGGACAGGGGGCAACACTGAAGCTTTCTTT. It encodes CASSLGTGGNTEAFF.

The CDR3 DNA follows: TGTGCCAGCTCCCCCGACAGTAGCAATCAGCCCCAGCATTTT. It translates to CASSPDSSNQPQHF. The chain uses TRBV18 and TRBJ1-5, with a possible D match to TRBD1 (5 bases). V lost 6 bases and J 0 bases, leaving 9 bases between the germline ends. This CDR3 contains 14 residues. Looked up from germline, CDR1 is KGHSH and CDR2 is LQKENI.

This clone was observed a few times. The chain couples TRBV7-9 to TRBJ2-5, with TRBD2 matching 10 bases. The CDR3 is 16 amino acids. Germline V gives CDR1 SEHNR, CDR2 FQNEAQ (reference sequence). With V trimmed by 5 bases and J by 4 bases, 10 bases remained unmatched. CDR3 nucleotides: TGTGCCAGCAGCCCGTCGGGACTAGCGATCGTAGAGACCCAGTACTTC. Translating it yields CASSPSGLAIVETQYF.

This chain links TRBV18 with TRBJ2-3; D perhaps matches TRBD1 (6 bases). Germline-derived CDR1 and CDR2 are KGHSH and LQKENI. V was shortened by 2 bases and J by 4 bases, with 10 bases between the two germline ends. This CDR3 has 14 amino acids. CDR3 region: CASSPIRGADTQYF. The CDR3 DNA follows: TGTGCCAGCTCACCAATCAGGGGCGCAGATACGCAGTATTTT.

This chain connects TRBV5-6 to TRBJ2-7; 8 bases are a match to TRBD1. The length of the CDR3 is 13 residues. The V gene's germline CDR1 is SGHDT and CDR2 YYEEEE. V was clipped by 2 bases and J by 6 bases; unmatched bases: 4. The CDR3 region is CASSFPTGAEQYF. CDR3 DNA sequence: TGTGCCAGCAGCTTTCCGACAGGGGCCGAGCAGTACTTC. The full variable domain, in which reference TRBV5-6 and TRBJ2-7 provide the parts outside the CDR3, is DAGVTQSPTHLIKTRGQQVTLRCSPKSGHDTVSWYQQALGQGPQFIFQYYEEEERQRGNFPDRFSGHQFPNYSSELNVNALLLGDSALYLCASSFPTGAEQYFGPGTRLTVT.

The chain combines TRBV4-3 with TRBJ1-1; a possible D gene is TRBD1 (6 bases). Trimming removed 4 bases at V and 4 bases at J, with 13 bases between. The CDR3 contains 14 residues. Looked up from germline, CDR1 is LGHNA and CDR2 is YSLEER. The CDR3 is CASSLSNRATEAFF. CDR3 coding DNA: TGCGCCAGCAGCCTAAGTAACAGGGCCACTGAAGCTTTCTTT.

The rearrangement joins TRBV13 to TRBJ1-5, with D maybe TRBD1 (6 bases). The germline V and J ends were trimmed by 5 bases and 5 bases, with 10 bases remaining between them. The germline CDR1 and CDR2 sequences are PRHDT and FYEKMQ (reference sequence). This CDR3 comprises 13 residues. The CDR3 DNA follows: TGTGCCAGCAGCCTGACAGGAGATCAGCCCCAGCATTTT. It encodes CASSLTGDQPQHF.

The chain is built from TRBV4-3 and TRBJ2-7, with 8 bases lining up with TRBD1. J gave up 6 bases and V 1 base, and 5 bases lay outside the gene matches. The CDR3 length is 14 residues. Germline CDR1 and CDR2: LGHNA and YSLEER. The CDR3: CASSQGNTGGEQYF. DNA of the CDR3: TGCGCCAGCAGCCAAGGGAACACAGGGGGCGAGCAGTACTTC.

CDR3 sequence (DNA): TGTGCCAGCAGCTTGAGGCTAGTCTACAATGAGCAGTTCTTC. As protein: CASSLRLVYNEQFF. J is TRBJ2-1 and V is TRBV7-8; D gene ambiguous. The CDR3 is 14 residues long. V gave up 3 bases and J gave up 3 bases, with 9 bases separating them. Germline assignment: CDR1 SGHVS and CDR2 FQNEAQ.

This chain connects TRBV7-2 to TRBJ2-1; 12 nucleotides agree with TRBD2. CDR3 length equals 16 residues. The V gene end was trimmed by 0 bases and the J gene end by 7 bases; junction bases not matched to a gene: 4. The germline V gene has CDR1 SGHTA and CDR2 FQGNSA. This CDR3 reads CASSLARLAGGNEQFF. The CDR3 bases are TGTGCCAGCAGCTTAGCCCGTCTAGCGGGAGGGAATGAGCAGTTCTTC.

The chain joins TRBV30 to TRBJ1-2, with D unclear. The V end lost 2 bases, the J end lost 4 bases, and 8 bases lay between the germline ends. Germline-derived CDR1 and CDR2 are GTSNPN and SVGIG (reference sequence). The CDR3 is 12 amino acids. The CDR3 protein is CAWSPFSYGYTF. CDR3 DNA: TGTGCCTGGAGTCCCTTCAGCTATGGCTACACCTTC.

V is TRBV6-4 and J is TRBJ1-2, with D possibly matching TRBD1 (5 bases). The V gene lost 0 bases and the J gene lost 8 bases, with 10 bases spanning the gap. From germline, CDR1 is MRHNA and CDR2 SNTAGT. There are 13 residues in the CDR3. The CDR3 DNA reads as TGTGCCAGCAGTGACTCCGGGGGAAGAGGCTACACCTTC. It yields the protein CASSDSGGRGYTF.

Of note for this clone: This sample also contains other DNA sequences that code for the same CDR3. The chain is built from TRBV27 and TRBJ2-7, with 10 bases fitting TRBD1. J lost 2 bases, V lost 0 bases, and 1 base had no gene match. The germline CDR1 and CDR2 sequences are MNHEY and SMNVEV (reference sequence). The CDR3 runs 15 residues. The CDR3 is CASSLSGTGAYEQYF. The CDR3 DNA reads as TGTGCCAGCAGTTTATCCGGGACAGGGGCCTACGAGCAGTACTTC.

The V and J genes are TRBV7-2 and TRBJ2-1; 9 nucleotides align to TRBD2. Trimming at V came to 2 bases and at J to 8 bases, leaving 7 bases not matched to a gene. CDR1 and CDR2 from the germline V gene are SGHTA and FQGNSA. The CDR3 runs 15 residues. CDR3 sequence: CASSLQGTSRHEQFF. For the CDR3, the DNA is TGTGCCAGCAGCTTACAAGGGACTAGCCGGCATGAGCAGTTCTTC.

The V gene is TRBV2, the J gene TRBJ2-5, with TRBD1 identical over 8 bases. The DNA end is more similar to TRBJ2-7, so the J call may be wrong. This CDR3 spans 13 amino acids. Germline-derived CDR1 and CDR2 are SNHLY and FYNNEI. Written as DNA, the CDR3 is TGTGCCAGCAGTCAGACAGGGGACCGCGAGCAGTACTTC. Translation: CASSQTGDREQYF.

The table lists this clone with a few counts. The chain is built from TRBV15 and TRBJ1-1, with a tentative D call TRBD1 (6 bases). V was cut by 3 bases and J by 11 bases, with 19 bases left in between. Germline CDR1 reads LNHNV; CDR2 reads YYDKDF (reference sequence). CDR3 length equals 14 residues. CDR3: CATSRDRYGLGAFF. The CDR3 DNA sequence: TGTGCCACCAGCAGGGACAGATATGGGCTGGGGGCTTTCTTT. Drawing the rest from reference TRBV15 and TRBJ1-1, the complete variable domain is DAMVIQNPRYQVTQFGKPVTLSCSQTLNHNVMYWYQQKSSQAPKLLFHYYDKDFNNEADTPDNFQSRRPNTSFCFLDIRSPGLGDTAMYLCATSRDRYGLGAFFGQGTRLTVV.

This chain links TRBV27 with TRBJ1-5; 7 nucleotides agree with TRBD1. This CDR3 comprises 15 residues. Germline V gene data show CDR1 as MNHEY and CDR2 as SMNVEV (reference sequence). The J segment lost 6 bases and the V segment lost 6 bases, leaving 11 bases of the junction unmatched. The CDR3 loop reads CASSPDRELGQPQHF. The CDR3 DNA reads TGTGCCAGCAGCCCCGACAGGGAGTTGGGTCAGCCCCAGCATTTT.

This chain joins TRBV4-1 and TRBJ2-1; 9 positions match TRBD2. V shed 4 bases, J shed 10 bases, and the junction held 8 bases outside the gene matches. The CDR3 totals 14 residues. Germline CDR1 reads MGHRA; CDR2 reads YSYEKL. Here the CDR3 reads CASSPGLAGYEQFF. CDR3 nucleotide sequence: TGCGCCAGCAGCCCCGGGCTAGCGGGATACGAGCAGTTCTTC.